This T cell receptor beta chain is from a study of blood T cell repertoires in COVID-19. Study-wide context: Italy, Spain and the United States were the sources of the convalescent and acute COVID-19 samples. PBMCs, B-cell-depleted T cells, or T cells provided the cDNA or gDNA that made up the material.

Profiling relied on immunoSEQ multiplex PCR, and the TCRdb table lists in-frame clones only, not all of them. The repertoire holds 200,000 to 300,000 clones, with approximately 84% as singletons. The CDR3 extends over 13 amino acids. Germline assignment: CDR1 MNHNS and CDR2 SASEGT. V was trimmed by 3 bases and J by 6 bases, leaving 9 bases between them. This chain links TRBV6-1 with TRBJ1-5; the D gene is possibly TRBD1 (5 bases). Sequencing was carried out using peripheral blood. The TCR sequence derives from a man aged 50-59 years with acute or convalescent COVID-19. The CDR3 here is CASSEIRGQPQHF. In DNA, the CDR3 is TGTGCCAGCAGTGAGATAAGGGGTCAGCCCCAGCATTTT.